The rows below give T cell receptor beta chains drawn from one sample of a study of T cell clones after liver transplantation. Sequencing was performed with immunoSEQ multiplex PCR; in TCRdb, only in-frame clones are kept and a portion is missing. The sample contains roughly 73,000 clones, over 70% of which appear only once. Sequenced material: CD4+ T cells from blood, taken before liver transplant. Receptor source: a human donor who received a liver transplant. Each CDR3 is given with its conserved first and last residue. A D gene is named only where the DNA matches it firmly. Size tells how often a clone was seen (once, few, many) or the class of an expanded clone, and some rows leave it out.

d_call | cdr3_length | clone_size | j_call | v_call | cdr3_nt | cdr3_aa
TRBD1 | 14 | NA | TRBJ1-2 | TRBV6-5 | TGTGCCAGCATGGCCAGGGGGCTAAACTATGGCTACACCTTC | CASMARGLNYGYTF
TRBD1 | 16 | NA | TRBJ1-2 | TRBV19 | TGTGCCAGTAGTACCGCCGGGACAGGGGGCGACTATGGCTACACCTTC | CASSTAGTGGDYGYTF
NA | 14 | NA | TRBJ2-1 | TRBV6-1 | TGTGCCAGCAGTGACTGGCGGACGAGCAATGAGCAGTTCTTC | CASSDWRTSNEQFF
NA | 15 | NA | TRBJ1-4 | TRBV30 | TGTGCCTGGAGTGACCCCAGGGGTACAAATGAAAAACTGTTTTTT | CAWSDPRGTNEKLFF
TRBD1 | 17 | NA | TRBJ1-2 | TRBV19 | TGTGCCAGTAGTGTACCCCGGTGGACAGGGATAAACTATGGCTACACCTTC | CASSVPRWTGINYGYTF
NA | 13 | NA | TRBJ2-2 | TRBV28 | TGTGCCAGCCGGGCAGGGCGCACCGGGGAGCTGTTTTTT | CASRAGRTGELFF
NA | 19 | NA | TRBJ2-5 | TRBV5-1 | TGCGCCAGCAGCACCCGAGGGTCTCGGATGAGCACGTACCAAGAGACCCAGTACTTC | CASSTRGSRMSTYQETQYF
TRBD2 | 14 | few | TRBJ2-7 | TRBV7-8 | TGTGCCAGCAGCTTAGGGGGACTACGGGGCGAGCAGTACTTC | CASSLGGLRGEQYF
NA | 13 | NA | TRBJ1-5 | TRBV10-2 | TGCGCCAGCAATGGCGGGGGGCCAGAGCCCCAGCATTTT | CASNGGGPEPQHF
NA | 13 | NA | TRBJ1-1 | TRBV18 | TGTGCCAGCTCGCCGACAGGGAACACTGAAGCTTTCTTT | CASSPTGNTEAFF
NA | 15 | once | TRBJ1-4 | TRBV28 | TGTGCCAGCAGTTTCCTAGAGGGGGGGGCTGAAAAACTGTTTTTT | CASSFLEGGAEKLFF
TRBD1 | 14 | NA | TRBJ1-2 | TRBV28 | TGTGCCAGCACGAGACAGGGGGGTCTCTGGGGCTACACCTTC | CASTRQGGLWGYTF
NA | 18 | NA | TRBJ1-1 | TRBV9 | TGTGCCAGCAGCTATGGCTTATACGTCGGGGGCGCGGCCCCTGAAGCTTTCTTT | CASSYGLYVGGAAPEAFF
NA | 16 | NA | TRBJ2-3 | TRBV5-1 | TGCGCCAGCAGATATGGCGGGGACACTAGCACAGATACGCAGTATTTT | CASRYGGDTSTDTQYF
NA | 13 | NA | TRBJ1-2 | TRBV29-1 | TGCAGCGTTGCAGGCGCTACCAACTATGGCTACACCTTC | CSVAGATNYGYTF
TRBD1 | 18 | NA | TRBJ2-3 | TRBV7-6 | TGTGCCAGCAGCTTAGTGGGGCCCGGCAGGGGGCTGGCAGATACGCAGTATTTT | CASSLVGPGRGLADTQYF
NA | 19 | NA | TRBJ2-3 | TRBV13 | TGTGCCAGCAGCTCCCGAGGGGGTCTGGGCGGGAGTGATGCAGATACGCAGTATTTT | CASSSRGGLGGSDADTQYF
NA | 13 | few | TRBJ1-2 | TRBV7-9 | TGTGCCAGCAGCTTGAGGGATAACTATGGCTACACCTTC | CASSLRDNYGYTF
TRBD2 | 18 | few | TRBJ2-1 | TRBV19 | TGTGCCAGTAGCCCCCTCCCGCGTTCTAGCGGGACCCACAATGAGCAGTTCTTC | CASSPLPRSSGTHNEQFF
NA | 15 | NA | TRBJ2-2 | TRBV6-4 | TGTGCCAGCAGTGACGGTAGATTAGTCTCCGGGGAGCTGTTTTTT | CASSDGRLVSGELFF
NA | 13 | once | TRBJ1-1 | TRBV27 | TGTGCCAGCAGTTTTCGAGTGAACACTGAAGCTTTCTTT | CASSFRVNTEAFF
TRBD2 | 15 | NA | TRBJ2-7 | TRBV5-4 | TGTGCCAGCAGCTTGGAAGGGACTAGATTCTACGAGCAGTACTTC | CASSLEGTRFYEQYF
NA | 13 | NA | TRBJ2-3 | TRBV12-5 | TGTGCTAGTGGTTTGGACAGCACAGATACGCAGTATTTT | CASGLDSTDTQYF
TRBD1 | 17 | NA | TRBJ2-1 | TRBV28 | TGTGCCAGCACCGGTCGGCGACAGGGCTTCTCCTACAATGAGCAGTTCTTC | CASTGRRQGFSYNEQFF
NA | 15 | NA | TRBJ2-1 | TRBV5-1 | TGCGCCAGCAGCTTGCAGCGGGCTCCCTACAATGAGCAGTTCTTC | CASSLQRAPYNEQFF
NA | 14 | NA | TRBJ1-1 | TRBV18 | TGTGCCAGCTCACCGGGCCCAATGAACACTGAAGCTTTCTTT | CASSPGPMNTEAFF
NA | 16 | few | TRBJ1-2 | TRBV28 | TGTGCCAGCAGCCCACCGGGCCCTACCTCTTTGCATGGCTACACCTTC | CASSPPGPTSLHGYTF
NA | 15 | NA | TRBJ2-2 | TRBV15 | TGTGCCACCAGCAGAGGACAGGCGATCACCGGGGAGCTGTTTTTT | CATSRGQAITGELFF
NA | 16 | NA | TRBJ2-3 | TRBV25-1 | TGTGCCAGCAGTGAATTAAGGGGGAGGGCCTCAGATACGCAGTATTTT | CASSELRGRASDTQYF
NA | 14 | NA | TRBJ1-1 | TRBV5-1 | TGCGCCAGCAGAGGAGAGCTGTTGAAAACTGAAGCTTTCTTT | CASRGELLKTEAFF
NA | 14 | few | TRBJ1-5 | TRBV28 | TGTGCCAGCAGGTTGTGGGGCAGCAATCAGCCCCAGCATTTT | CASRLWGSNQPQHF
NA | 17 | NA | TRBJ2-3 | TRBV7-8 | TGTGCCAGCAGCTTACACTATGGACCGACTAGCACAGATACGCAGTATTTT | CASSLHYGPTSTDTQYF
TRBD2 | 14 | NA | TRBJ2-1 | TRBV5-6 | TGTGCCGGACTAGCGGGACTCTTTTACAATGAGCAGTTCTTC | CAGLAGLFYNEQFF
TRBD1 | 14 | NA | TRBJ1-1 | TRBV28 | TGTGCCAGCAGTTCAGGGGGCGGGGGCACTGAAGCTTTCTTT | CASSSGGGGTEAFF
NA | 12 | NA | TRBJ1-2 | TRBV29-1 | TGCAGCGCTGGGGGGGCCTTCTATGGCTACACCTTC | CSAGGAFYGYTF
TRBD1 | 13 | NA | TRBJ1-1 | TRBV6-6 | TGTGCCAGCGTTGACAGGGTCAGGGGTGAAGCTTTCTTT | CASVDRVRGEAFF
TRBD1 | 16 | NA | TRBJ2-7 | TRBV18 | TGTGCCAGCTCACCACTCGTGACAGGGACCTCCTACGAGCAGTACTTC | CASSPLVTGTSYEQYF
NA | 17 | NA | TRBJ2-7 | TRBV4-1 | TGCGCCAGCAGCCAAATGCCCGGACCGCTCCTCTCCTACGAGCAGTACTTC | CASSQMPGPLLSYEQYF
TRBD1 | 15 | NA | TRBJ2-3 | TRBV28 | TGTGCCAGCAGCCCAGACAGGGGGGGCACAGATACGCAGTATTTT | CASSPDRGGTDTQYF
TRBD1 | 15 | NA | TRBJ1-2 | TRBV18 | TGTGCCAGCTCACCACAAGCGGACAGGAACTATGGCTACACCTTC | CASSPQADRNYGYTF
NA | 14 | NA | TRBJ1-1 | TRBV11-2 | TGTGCCAGCAGCCCTGGAAGTGTCGACACTGAAGCTTTCTTT | CASSPGSVDTEAFF
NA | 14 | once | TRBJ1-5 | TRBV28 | TGTGCCAGCAGATCCAGTAGTAGCAATCAGCCCCAGCATTTT | CASRSSSSNQPQHF
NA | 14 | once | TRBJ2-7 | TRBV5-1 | TGCGCCAGCAGCTTGACAGGATTTTCCTACGAGCAGTACTTC | CASSLTGFSYEQYF
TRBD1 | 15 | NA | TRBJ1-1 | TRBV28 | TGTGCCAGCAGATCACAGGGGGCTGGAAACACTGAAGCTTTCTTT | CASRSQGAGNTEAFF
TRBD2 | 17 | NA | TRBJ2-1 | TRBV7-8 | TGTGCCAGCAGCTCCCCCGTACTAGCGGGAGGGCCAGGCGAGCAGTTCTTC | CASSSPVLAGGPGEQFF
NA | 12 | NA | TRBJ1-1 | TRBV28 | TGTGCCAGCAGTTTGATGGGCACTGAAGCTTTCTTT | CASSLMGTEAFF
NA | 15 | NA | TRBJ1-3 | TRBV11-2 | TGTGCCAGCAGCTTAGGGACCGGCTCTGGAAACACCATATATTTT | CASSLGTGSGNTIYF
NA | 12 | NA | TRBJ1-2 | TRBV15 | TGTGCCACCAGCCGGGAAAGCTATGGCTACACCTTC | CATSRESYGYTF
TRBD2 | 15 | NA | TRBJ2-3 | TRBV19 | TGTGCCAGTAGTAAACTAGCGGGAGTTGTTCATACGCAGTATTTT | CASSKLAGVVHTQYF
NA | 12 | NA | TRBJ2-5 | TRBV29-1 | TGCAGCGTGTACAGGGATCAAGAGACCCAGTACTTC | CSVYRDQETQYF